The 14 T cell receptor beta chains below all came from one sample that was sequenced in a study of T cell responses to AZD1222 COVID-19 vaccine. Assay used: immunoSEQ multiplex PCR; TCRdb lists only in-frame clones, some missing. This table has roughly 53,000 clones, roughly 83% appearing once. Sequences were derived from peripheral blood, sampled on day 0 of AZD1222 vaccination. The receptors originated from an adult in good health.

The chain employs TRBV3-1 (or the pseudogene TRBV3-2) and TRBJ2-3, with 11 positions matching TRBD2. Germline CDR1 is LGHDT and CDR2 is YNNKEL (reference sequence). This CDR3 spans 15 amino acids. V was pared by 3 bases and J by 2 bases, with 1 base of the junction left unmatched. Here the CDR3 reads CASSQGLAATDTQYF. For the CDR3, the DNA is TGTGCCAGCAGCCAGGGACTAGCGGCCACAGATACGCAGTATTTT.

The chain combines TRBV5-1 with TRBJ2-2; no clear D. CDR3 length: 14 residues. V lost 7 bases and J lost 0, with 10 bases in between. Germline V gene lookup returns CDR1 SGHRS and CDR2 YFSETQ. CDR3 nucleotides: TGCGCCAGCGTAAACTATCCGAACACCGGGGAGCTGTTTTTT. Protein product: CASVNYPNTGELFF.

This sequence joins TRBV7-9 and TRBJ2-7, with D perhaps TRBD2 (6 bases). The CDR3 consists of 13 residues. Trimming took 6 bases from V and 2 from J, leaving 11 bases between them. In germline, CDR1 is SEHNR, CDR2 FQNEAQ (reference sequence). Written as DNA, the CDR3 is TGTGCCAGCAGGCGGGACGTAACCTACGAGCAGTACTTC. Its protein is CASRRDVTYEQYF.

This clone appeared a single time. The genes are TRBV7-6 and TRBJ2-2; 9 bases match TRBD2. The length of the CDR3 is 16 residues. Germline-derived CDR1 and CDR2 are SGHVS and FNYEAQ. V gave up 4 bases and J gave up 4 bases; unmatched junction bases: 7. The CDR3 bases are TGTGCCAGCAGCTCCGTAGCGGGAGTAGGCACCGGGGAGCTGTTTTTT. Translated: CASSSVAGVGTGELFF.

V gene TRBV15 combines with J gene TRBJ1-1, with TRBD1 matching over 8 bases. The J segment lost 3 bases and the V segment lost 1 base, leaving 7 bases of the junction unmatched. The CDR3 is 16 residues long. Per the germline V gene, CDR1 is LNHNV and CDR2 is YYDKDF (reference sequence). The CDR3 loop is CATSRGGGQVYTEAFF. CDR3 coding DNA: TGTGCCACCAGCAGAGGGGGGGGACAGGTCTACACTGAAGCTTTCTTT. Variable domain in full (rest from reference TRBV15 and TRBJ1-1): DAMVIQNPRYQVTQFGKPVTLSCSQTLNHNVMYWYQQKSSQAPKLLFHYYDKDFNNEADTPDNFQSRRPNTSFCFLDIRSPGLGDTAMYLCATSRGGGQVYTEAFFGQGTRLTVV.

This sequence joins TRBV5-8 and TRBJ1-5; D possibly corresponds to TRBD1 (5 bases). Germline V gene lookup returns CDR1 SGHTS and CDR2 YDEGEE. With 0 bases removed from V and 0 bases from J, the gap between germline ends came to 16 bases. This CDR3 is 18 amino acids long. CDR3 region: CASSLEGPVFYSNQPQHF. The CDR3 DNA reads TGTGCCAGCAGCTTGGAGGGGCCAGTCTTTTATAGCAATCAGCCCCAGCATTTT. Supplemented by reference TRBV5-8 and TRBJ1-5, the full variable domain reads EAGVTQSPTHLIKTRGQQATLRCSPISGHTSVYWYQQALGLGLQFLLWYDEGEERNRGNFPPRFSGRQFPNYSSELNVNALELEDSALYLCASSLEGPVFYSNQPQHFGDGTRLSIL.

The J gene is TRBJ2-3, the V gene TRBV12-3 or TRBV12-4, with D unclear. The CDR3 is 12 residues long. Trimming cost V 4 bases and J 6 bases, with 8 bases left between them. The CDR3 nucleotides are TGTGCCAGCAGTTCCACTTTGGATACGCAGTATTTT. This encodes CASSSTLDTQYF.

The J gene is TRBJ1-2, the V gene TRBV12-3 or TRBV12-4; 8 bases are a match to TRBD1. CDR3 length: 13 residues. Trimming took 2 bases from V and 7 from J; bases not matched to a gene: 3. The CDR3 sequence is CASSLTGGRGYTF. CDR3 nucleotides: TGTGCCAGCAGTTTAACAGGGGGTCGTGGCTACACCTTC.

The V gene is TRBV30, the J gene TRBJ1-2; 12 nucleotides align to TRBD1. The CDR3 has 14 residues. CDR1 is GTSNPN, CDR2 SVGIG, per germline (reference sequence). J gave up 7 bases and V 1 base, and 4 bases lay outside the gene matches. CDR3 sequence (DNA): TGTGCCTGGAGTGCGGGACAGGGGGCCGGTGGCTACACCTTC. Translation gives CAWSAGQGAGGYTF.

This chain links TRBV10-3 with TRBJ2-1; tentative D call: TRBD1 (6 bases). Trimming removed 5 bases from V and 3 bases from J, with 14 bases in between. CDR1 and CDR2 from the germline V gene are ENHRY and SYGVKD. The CDR3 spans 15 residues. The CDR3 region has the DNA TGTGCCATCAGTAGACAGGAGATGGGCTACAATGAGCAGTTCTTC. Encoded protein: CAISRQEMGYNEQFF.

The chain's CDR3 is CATRGLGNYNEQFF. The DNA for the CDR3 is TGTGCCACCCGAGGGCTGGGGAACTACAATGAGCAGTTCTTC. The chain links TRBV15 to TRBJ2-1, with D possibly TRBD2 on 5 matching bases. The germline V and J ends were trimmed by 8 bases and 3 bases, with 14 bases remaining between them. Per germline, CDR1 LNHNV and CDR2 YYDKDF (reference sequence). The CDR3 runs 14 residues.

This chain links TRBV4-3 with TRBJ1-3, with D unresolved. The CDR3 totals 16 residues. V lost 0 bases, J lost 0 bases, and 9 bases lay in between. Germline V gene sequence: CDR1 LGHNA, CDR2 YSLEER. The CDR3 sequence: CASSQDSPSSGNTIYF. The CDR3 DNA reads as TGCGCCAGCAGCCAAGACAGTCCTAGCTCTGGAAACACCATATATTTT.

This chain joins TRBV5-1 and TRBJ2-5; TRBD1 matches at 12 bases. The CDR3 has 17 amino acids. Trimming took 0 bases from V and 5 from J; bases not matched to a gene: 8. Looked up from germline, CDR1 is SGHRS and CDR2 is YFSETQ. This chain's CDR3 is CASSLDSGTGGSETQYF. CDR3 DNA sequence: TGCGCCAGCAGCTTGGATTCCGGGACAGGGGGCTCGGAGACCCAGTACTTC.

The chain carries TRBV29-1 and TRBJ1-2; D ambiguous. The V gene lost 4 bases and the J gene lost 5 bases, with 11 bases spanning the gap. Germline values: CDR1 SQVTM, CDR2 ANQGSEA. CDR3 length equals 12 residues. The CDR3 bases are TGCAGCGTTGCTGGCAGCCTATATGGCTACACCTTC. It specifies CSVAGSLYGYTF.